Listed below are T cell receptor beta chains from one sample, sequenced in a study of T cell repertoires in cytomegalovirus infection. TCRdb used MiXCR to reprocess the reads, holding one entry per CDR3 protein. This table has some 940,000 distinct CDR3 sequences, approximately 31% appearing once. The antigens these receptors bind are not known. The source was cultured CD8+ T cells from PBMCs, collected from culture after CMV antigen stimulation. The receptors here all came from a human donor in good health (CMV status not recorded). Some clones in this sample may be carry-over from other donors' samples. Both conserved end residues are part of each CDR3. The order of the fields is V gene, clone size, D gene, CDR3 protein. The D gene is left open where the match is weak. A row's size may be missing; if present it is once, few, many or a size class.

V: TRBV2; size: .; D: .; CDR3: CATKTGPNGQFF
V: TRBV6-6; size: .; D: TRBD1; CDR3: CASTSPGTGGPYFSNEKLFF
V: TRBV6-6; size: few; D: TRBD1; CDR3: CASSHDRGHVTGELFF
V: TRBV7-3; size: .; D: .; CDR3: CASSLTFGQRAGELFF
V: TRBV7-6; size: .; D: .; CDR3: CASSLEGRDCSTEAFF
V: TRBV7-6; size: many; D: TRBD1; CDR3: CASSRGQGASYEQYF
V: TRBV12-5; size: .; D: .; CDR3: CASGLQTHNQPQHF
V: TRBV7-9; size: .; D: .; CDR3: CASSPGTSLTDTQYF
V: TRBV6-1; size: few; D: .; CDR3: CASSETANWAGNSPLHF
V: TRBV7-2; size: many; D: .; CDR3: CASTTLGQSTYNEQFF
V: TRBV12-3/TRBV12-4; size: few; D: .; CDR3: CASRTSRANTEAFF
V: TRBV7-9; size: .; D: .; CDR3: CASTPTGGPDTGELFF
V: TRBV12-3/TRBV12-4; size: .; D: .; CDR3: CASSLGGAKNNEQFF
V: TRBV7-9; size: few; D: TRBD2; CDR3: CASSRTGLAGVFF
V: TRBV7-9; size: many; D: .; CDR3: CASSSGPSNQPQHF
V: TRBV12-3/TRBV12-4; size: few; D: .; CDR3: CAIRTQLNSNYGYTF
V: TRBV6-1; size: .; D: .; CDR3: CASSELMGKNGYTF
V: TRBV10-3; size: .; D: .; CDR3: CAMLRATGELFF
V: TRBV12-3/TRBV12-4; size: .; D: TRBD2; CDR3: CASSGGARETQYF
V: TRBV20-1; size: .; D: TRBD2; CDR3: CSASHLETSKETQYF
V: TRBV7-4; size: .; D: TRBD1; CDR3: CASSVPRTGTGYQETQYF
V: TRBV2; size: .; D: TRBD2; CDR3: CASRVSSGGPDTQYF
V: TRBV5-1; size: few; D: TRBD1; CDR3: CASSFPLDRGKETQYF
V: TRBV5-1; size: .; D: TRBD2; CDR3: CASSLSSGTYNEQFF
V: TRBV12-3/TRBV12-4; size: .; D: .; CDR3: CASSLGGPNSPLHF
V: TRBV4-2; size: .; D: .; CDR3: CASSHDKRGRYGELFF